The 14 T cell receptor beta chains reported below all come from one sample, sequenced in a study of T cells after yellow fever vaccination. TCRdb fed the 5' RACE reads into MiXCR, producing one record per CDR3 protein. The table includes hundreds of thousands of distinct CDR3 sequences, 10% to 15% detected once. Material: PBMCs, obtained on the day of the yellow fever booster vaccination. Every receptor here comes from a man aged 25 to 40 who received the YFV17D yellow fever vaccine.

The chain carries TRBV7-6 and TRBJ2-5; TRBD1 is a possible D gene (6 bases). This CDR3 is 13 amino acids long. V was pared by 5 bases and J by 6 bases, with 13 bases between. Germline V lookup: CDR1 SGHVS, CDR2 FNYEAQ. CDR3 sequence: CASSLQQGQTQYF. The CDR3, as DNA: TGTGCCAGCAGCCTTCAACAGGGACAGACCCAGTACTTC.

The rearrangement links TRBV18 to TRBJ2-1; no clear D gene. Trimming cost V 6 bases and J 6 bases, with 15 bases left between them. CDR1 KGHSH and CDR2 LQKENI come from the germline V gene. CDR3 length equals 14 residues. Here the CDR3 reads CASSPPGRGNEQFF. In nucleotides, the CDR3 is TGTGCCAGCTCCCCCCCCGGACGTGGCAATGAGCAGTTCTTC.

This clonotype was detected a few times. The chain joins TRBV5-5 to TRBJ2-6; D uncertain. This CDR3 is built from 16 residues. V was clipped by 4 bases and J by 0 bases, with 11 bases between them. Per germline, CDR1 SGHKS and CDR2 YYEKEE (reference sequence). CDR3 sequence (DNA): TGTGCCAGCAGCGGATCGTTGAGCTCTGGGGCCAACGTCCTGACTTTC. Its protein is CASSGSLSSGANVLTF.

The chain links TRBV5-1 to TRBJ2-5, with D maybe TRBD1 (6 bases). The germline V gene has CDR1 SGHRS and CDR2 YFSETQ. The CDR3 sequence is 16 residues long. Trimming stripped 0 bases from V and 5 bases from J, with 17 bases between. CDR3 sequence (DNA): TGCGCCAGCAGCTTGGCCGGAGCCAACAGGGCGGAGACCCAGTACTTC. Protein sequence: CASSLAGANRAETQYF.

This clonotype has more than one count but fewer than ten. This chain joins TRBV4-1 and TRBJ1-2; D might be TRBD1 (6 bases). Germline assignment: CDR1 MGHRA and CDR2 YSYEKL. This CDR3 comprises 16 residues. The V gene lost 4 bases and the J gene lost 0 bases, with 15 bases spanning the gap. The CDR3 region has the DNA TGCGCCAGCAGCCTAACAGGGACTGAGGCTAACTATGGCTACACCTTC. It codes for CASSLTGTEANYGYTF.

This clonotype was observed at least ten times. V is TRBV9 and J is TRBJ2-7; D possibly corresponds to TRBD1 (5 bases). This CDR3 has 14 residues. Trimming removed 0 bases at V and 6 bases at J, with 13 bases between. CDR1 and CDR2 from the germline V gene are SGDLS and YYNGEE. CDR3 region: CASSVDAGLSEQYF. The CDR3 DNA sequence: TGTGCCAGCAGCGTAGATGCAGGGCTATCCGAGCAGTACTTC.

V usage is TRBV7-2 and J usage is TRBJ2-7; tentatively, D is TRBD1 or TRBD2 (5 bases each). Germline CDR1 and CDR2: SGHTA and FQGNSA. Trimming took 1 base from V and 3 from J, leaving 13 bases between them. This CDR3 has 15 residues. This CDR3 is CASSLGGTRDYEQYF. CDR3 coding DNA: TGTGCCAGCAGCTTAGGAGGGACCAGGGACTACGAGCAGTACTTC.

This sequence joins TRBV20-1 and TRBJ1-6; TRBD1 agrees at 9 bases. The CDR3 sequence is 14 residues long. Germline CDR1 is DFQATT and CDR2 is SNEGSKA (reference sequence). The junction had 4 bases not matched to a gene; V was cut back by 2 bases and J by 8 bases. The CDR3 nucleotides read TGCAGTGCTAGACCGGGACAGGGTGATTCACCCCTCCACTTT. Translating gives CSARPGQGDSPLHF.

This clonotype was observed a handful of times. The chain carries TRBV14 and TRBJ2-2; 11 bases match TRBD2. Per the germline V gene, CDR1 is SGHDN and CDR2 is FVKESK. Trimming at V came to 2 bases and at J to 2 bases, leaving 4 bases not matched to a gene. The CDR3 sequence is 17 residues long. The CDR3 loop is CASSQIAGGPNTGELFF. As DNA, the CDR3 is TGTGCCAGCAGCCAAATAGCGGGAGGGCCTAACACCGGGGAGCTGTTTTTT.

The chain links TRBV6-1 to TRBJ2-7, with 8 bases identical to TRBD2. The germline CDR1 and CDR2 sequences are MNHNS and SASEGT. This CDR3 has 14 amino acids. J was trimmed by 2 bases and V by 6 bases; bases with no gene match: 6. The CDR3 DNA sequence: TGTGCCAGCAGCCGGGTAGCGGGAACCTACGAGCAGTACTTC. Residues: CASSRVAGTYEQYF.

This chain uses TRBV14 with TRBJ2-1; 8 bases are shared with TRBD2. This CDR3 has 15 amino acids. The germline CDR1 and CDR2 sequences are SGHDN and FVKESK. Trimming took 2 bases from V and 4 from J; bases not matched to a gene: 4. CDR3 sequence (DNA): TGTGCCAGCAGCCAAAAATTAGCGGGGTACAATGAGCAGTTCTTC. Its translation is CASSQKLAGYNEQFF.

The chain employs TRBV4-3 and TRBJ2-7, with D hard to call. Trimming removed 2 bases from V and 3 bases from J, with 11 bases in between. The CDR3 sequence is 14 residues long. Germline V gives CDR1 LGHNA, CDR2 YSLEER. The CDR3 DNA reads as TGCGCCAGCAGCCAACGGGCAGTCAACTACGAGCAGTACTTC. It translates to CASSQRAVNYEQYF.

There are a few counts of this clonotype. The CDR3 is CSVERGPRGNTEAFF. The DNA of the CDR3 is TGCAGCGTTGAACGGGGCCCTCGGGGGAACACTGAAGCTTTCTTT. The gene calls are TRBV29-1 and TRBJ1-1; tentative D call: TRBD1 (5 bases). Germline CDR1 is SQVTM and CDR2 is ANQGSEA. This CDR3 has 15 residues. Trimming removed 2 bases from V and 1 base from J, with 14 bases in between.

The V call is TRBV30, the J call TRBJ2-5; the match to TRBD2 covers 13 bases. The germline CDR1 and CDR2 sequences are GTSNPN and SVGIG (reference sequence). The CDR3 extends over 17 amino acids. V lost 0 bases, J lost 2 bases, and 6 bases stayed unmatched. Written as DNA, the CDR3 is TGTGCCTGGAGTGTACGATGGACTAGCGGGAGTCAAGAGACCCAGTACTTC. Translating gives CAWSVRWTSGSQETQYF. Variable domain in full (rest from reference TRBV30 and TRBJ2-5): SQTIHQWPATLVQPVGSPLSLECTVEGTSNPNLYWYRQAAGRGLQLLFYSVGIGQISSEVPQNLSASRPQDRQFILSSKKLLLSDSGFYLCAWSVRWTSGSQETQYFGPGTRLLVL.